This T cell receptor (beta chain) is drawn from a study of OX40 agonist ivuxolimab in advanced cancers. Study as a whole: Given to patients was ivuxolimab, an agonistic anti-OX40 (CD134) antibody.

TCRdb keeps only in-frame clones here, not all; method: immunoSEQ multiplex PCR. The sample shows approximately 70,000 clones, around 88% of them seen only once. Trimming cost V 4 bases and J 4 bases, with 17 bases left between them. The CDR3 extends over 15 amino acids. Germline CDR1 is SGHVS and CDR2 is FQNEAQ. This sequence was found in an adult with an advanced solid tumor such as melanoma, head and neck, liver or kidney cancer. The specimen was CD4+ or CD8+ T cells sorted from blood, collected in a trial of the OX40 agonist ivuxolimab. V and J are TRBV7-8 and TRBJ2-7, with D hard to call. The CDR3 nucleotides are TGTGCCAGCAGCTCTGGTCGGGTGTTTACGTACGAGCAGTACTTC. The encoded protein is CASSSGRVFTYEQYF.